A single count supports the clone carrying this T cell receptor beta chain. The data were obtained in a study of blood T cell repertoires in COVID-19. Per the authors' pipeline: The authors estimated nucleated cell counts from reference gene primer amplification. Sequencing was performed with immunoSEQ multiplex PCR; in TCRdb, only in-frame clones are kept and a portion is missing. The DNA gave D and trimming, while V, J and clone size come from that table. The top ten hold about 12% of the sample, which has roughly 170,000 clones, approximately 80% seen once. The sample was PBMCs or T cells enriched from blood (not recorded which). This sequence originates from a man aged 45-60 years who had recovered from COVID-19.

CDR3 DNA: TGTGCCAGCAGCTTAGCTACAGGGGATGGCTACACCTTC. It encodes CASSLATGDGYTF. The J gene is TRBJ1-2, the V gene TRBV7-9; 7 nucleotides match TRBD1. The CDR3 is 13 residues long. Germline assignment: CDR1 SEHNR and CDR2 FQNEAQ (reference sequence). The junction had 1 base not matched to a gene; V was cut back by 0 bases and J by 6 bases.